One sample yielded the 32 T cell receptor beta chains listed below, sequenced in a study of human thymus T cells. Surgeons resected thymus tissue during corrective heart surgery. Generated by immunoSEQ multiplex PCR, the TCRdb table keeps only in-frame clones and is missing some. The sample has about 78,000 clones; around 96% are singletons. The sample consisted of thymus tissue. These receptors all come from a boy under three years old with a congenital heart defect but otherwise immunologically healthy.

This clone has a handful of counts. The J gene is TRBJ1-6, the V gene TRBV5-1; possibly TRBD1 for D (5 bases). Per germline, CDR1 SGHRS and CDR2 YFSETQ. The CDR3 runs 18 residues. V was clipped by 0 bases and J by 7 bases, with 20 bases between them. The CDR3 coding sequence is TGCGCCAGCAGCTTGGCGGGGCGGGAGGTCTCGGGCAATTCACCCCTCCACTTT. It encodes CASSLAGREVSGNSPLHF.

This CDR3 reads CASSPPVQPYGYTF. The CDR3, as DNA: TGTGCCAGCTCACCACCGGTACAGCCCTATGGCTACACCTTC. The rearrangement links TRBV18 to TRBJ1-2, with D hard to call. CDR1 and CDR2 from the germline V gene are KGHSH and LQKENI. Trimming removed 0 bases at V and 4 bases at J, with 9 bases between. The CDR3 spans 14 residues.

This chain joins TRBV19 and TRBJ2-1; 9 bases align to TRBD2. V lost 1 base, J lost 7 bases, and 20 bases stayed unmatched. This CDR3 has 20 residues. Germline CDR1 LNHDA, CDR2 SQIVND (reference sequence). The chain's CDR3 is CASSIGPDSRVAGEDNEQFF. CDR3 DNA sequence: TGTGCCAGTAGTATAGGCCCCGACTCTCGAGTAGCGGGAGAAGATAATGAGCAGTTCTTC.

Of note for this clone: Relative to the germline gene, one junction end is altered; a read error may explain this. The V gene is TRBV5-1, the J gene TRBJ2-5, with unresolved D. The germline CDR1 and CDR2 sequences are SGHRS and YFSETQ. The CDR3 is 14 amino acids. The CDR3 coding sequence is TGCGCCAGCAGCTTGGGACTTTCTATCTCGGGTCCGAACTTC. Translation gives CASSLGLSISGPNF.

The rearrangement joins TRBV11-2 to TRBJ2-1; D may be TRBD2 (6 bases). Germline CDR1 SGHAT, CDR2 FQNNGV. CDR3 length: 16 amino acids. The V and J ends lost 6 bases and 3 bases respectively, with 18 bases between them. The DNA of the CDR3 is TGTGCCAGCAGGTCCGACCTAGCGACATACTACAATGAGCAGTTCTTC. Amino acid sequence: CASRSDLATYYNEQFF.

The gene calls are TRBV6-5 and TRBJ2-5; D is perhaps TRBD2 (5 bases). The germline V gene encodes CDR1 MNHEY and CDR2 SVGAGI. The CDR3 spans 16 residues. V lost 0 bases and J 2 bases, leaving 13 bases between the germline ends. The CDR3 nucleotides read TGTGCCAGCAGTTACTCCTCGGACTCGGAACAAGAGACCCAGTACTTC. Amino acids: CASSYSSDSEQETQYF.

As DNA, the CDR3 is TGTGCCAGCAGCTTGGCTCCACAGAGCTCCTACGAGCAGTACTTC. Translating gives CASSLAPQSSYEQYF. V gene TRBV5-4 combines with J gene TRBJ2-7; D is undetermined. V shed 0 bases and J shed 0 bases, with 10 bases lying between them. Germline V gene sequence: CDR1 SGHNT, CDR2 YYREEE (reference sequence). The CDR3 covers 15 residues.

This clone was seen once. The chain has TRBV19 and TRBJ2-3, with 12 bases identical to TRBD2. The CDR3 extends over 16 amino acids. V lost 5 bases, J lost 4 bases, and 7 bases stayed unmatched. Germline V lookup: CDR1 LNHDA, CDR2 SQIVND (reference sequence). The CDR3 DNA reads TGTGCCAGTAGTGCCCAACTAGCGGGGGGCGCAGATACGCAGTATTTT. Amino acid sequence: CASSAQLAGGADTQYF.

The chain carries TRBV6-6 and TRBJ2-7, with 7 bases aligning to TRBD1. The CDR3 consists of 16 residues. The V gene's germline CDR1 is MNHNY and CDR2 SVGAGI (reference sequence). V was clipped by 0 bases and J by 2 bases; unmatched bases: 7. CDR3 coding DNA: TGTGCCAGCAGTTACTCGATTCGGACAGGCCCCTACGAGCAGTACTTC. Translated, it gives CASSYSIRTGPYEQYF.

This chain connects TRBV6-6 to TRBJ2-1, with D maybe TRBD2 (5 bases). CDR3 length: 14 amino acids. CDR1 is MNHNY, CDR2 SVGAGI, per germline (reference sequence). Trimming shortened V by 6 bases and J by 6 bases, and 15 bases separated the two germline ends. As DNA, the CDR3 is TGTGCCAGCAGGAAGCGGTCTAGAGTCAATGAGCAGTTCTTC. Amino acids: CASRKRSRVNEQFF.

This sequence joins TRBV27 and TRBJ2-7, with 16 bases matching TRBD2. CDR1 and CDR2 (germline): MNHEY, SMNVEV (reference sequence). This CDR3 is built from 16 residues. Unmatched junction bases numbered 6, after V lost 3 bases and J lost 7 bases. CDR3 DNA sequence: TGTGCCAGCAGTTTCGGGACTAGCGGGAGGGGTAGAGAGCAGTACTTC. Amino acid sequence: CASSFGTSGRGREQYF.

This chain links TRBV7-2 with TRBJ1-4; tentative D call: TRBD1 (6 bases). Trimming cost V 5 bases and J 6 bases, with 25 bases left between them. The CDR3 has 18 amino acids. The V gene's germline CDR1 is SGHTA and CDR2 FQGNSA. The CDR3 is CASSPNGGAPPTHEKLFF. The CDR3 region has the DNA TGTGCCAGCAGCCCAAACGGGGGGGCGCCTCCCACTCATGAAAAACTGTTTTTT.

CDR3 nucleotides: TGTGCCAGCAGCCCCCGGACAGGGAGAATCGAGAACACTGAAGCTTTCTTT. This gives the protein CASSPRTGRIENTEAFF. The V gene is TRBV14, the J gene TRBJ1-1, with 8 bases aligning to TRBD1. There are 17 residues in the CDR3. V lost 4 bases to trimming and J lost 1 base; unmatched junction nucleotides: 11. Germline V gene data show CDR1 as SGHDN and CDR2 as FVKESK.

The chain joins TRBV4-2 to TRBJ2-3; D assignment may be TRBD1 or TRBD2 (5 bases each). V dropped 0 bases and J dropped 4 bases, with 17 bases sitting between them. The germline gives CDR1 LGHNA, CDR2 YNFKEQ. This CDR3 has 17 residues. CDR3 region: CASSQDPPGRRADTQYF. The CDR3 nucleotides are TGTGCCAGCAGCCAAGACCCCCCGGGACGCCGGGCAGATACGCAGTATTTT.

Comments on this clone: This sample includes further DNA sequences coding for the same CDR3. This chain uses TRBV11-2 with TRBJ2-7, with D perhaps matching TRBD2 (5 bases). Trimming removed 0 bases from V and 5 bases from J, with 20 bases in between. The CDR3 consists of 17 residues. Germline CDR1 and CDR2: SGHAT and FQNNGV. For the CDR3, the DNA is TGTGCCAGCAGCTTAGATTTAGTTAGGGAGATGGTTCACGAGCAGTACTTC. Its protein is CASSLDLVREMVHEQYF.

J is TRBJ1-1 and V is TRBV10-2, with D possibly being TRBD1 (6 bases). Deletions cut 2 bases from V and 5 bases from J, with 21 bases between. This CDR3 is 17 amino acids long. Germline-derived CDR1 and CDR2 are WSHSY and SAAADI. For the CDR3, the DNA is TGCGCCAGCAGTGAGCCTGACCTGGGGCCAGGGGCGACTGAAGCTTTCTTT. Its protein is CASSEPDLGPGATEAFF.

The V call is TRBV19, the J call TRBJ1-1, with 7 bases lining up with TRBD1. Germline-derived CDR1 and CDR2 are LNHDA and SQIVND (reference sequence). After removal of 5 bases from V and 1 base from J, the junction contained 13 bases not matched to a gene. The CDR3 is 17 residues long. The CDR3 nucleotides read TGTGCCAGTAGTCTCGCGATGATTCAGGGGGAGAACACTGAAGCTTTCTTT. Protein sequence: CASSLAMIQGENTEAFF.

CDR3: CASRGKLENGYTF. The CDR3 DNA reads as TGTGCCAGCAGGGGCAAACTGGAGAATGGCTACACCTTC. The chain recombines TRBV6-4 with TRBJ1-2; D uncertain. The CDR3 is made up of 13 amino acids. The ends were cut back, 6 bases at V and 6 bases at J, with 14 bases in the middle. Per the germline V gene, CDR1 is MRHNA and CDR2 is SNTAGT.

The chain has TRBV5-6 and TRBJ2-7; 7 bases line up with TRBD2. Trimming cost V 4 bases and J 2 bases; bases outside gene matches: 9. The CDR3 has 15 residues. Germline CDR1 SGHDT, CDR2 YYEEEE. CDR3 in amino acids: CASSHGTKKAYEQYF. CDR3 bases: TGTGCCAGCAGCCACGGGACTAAAAAAGCCTACGAGCAGTACTTC.

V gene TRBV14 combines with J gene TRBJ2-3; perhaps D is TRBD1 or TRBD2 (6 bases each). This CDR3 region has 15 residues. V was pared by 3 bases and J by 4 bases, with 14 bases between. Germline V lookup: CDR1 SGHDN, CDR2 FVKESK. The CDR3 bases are TGTGCCAGCAGCCAGTACCGAGGGGGGCCAGATACGCAGTATTTT. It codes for CASSQYRGGPDTQYF. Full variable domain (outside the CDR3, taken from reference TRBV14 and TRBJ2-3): EAGVTQFPSHSVIEKGQTVTLRCDPISGHDNLYWYRRVMGKEIKFLLHFVKESKQDESGMPNNRFLAERTGGTYSTLKVQPAELEDSGVYFCASSQYRGGPDTQYFGPGTRLTVL.

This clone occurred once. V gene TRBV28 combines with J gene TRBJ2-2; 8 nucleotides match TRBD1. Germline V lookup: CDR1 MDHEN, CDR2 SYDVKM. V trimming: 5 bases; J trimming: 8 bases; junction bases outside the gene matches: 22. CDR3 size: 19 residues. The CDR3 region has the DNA TGTGCCAGCAGTCTGATACATACAACAGGGGGTCGGGGCACTGGGGAGCTGTTTTTT. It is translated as CASSLIHTTGGRGTGELFF.

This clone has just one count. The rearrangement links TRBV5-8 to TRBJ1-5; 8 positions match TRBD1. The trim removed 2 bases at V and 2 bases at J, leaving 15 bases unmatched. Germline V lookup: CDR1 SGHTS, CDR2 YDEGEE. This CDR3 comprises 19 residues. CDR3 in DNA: TGTGCCAGCAGCTTAACCCAAACCCCTCAGACAGGGGGCAATCAGCCCCAGCATTTT. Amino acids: CASSLTQTPQTGGNQPQHF. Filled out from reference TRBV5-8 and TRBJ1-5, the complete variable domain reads EAGVTQSPTHLIKTRGQQATLRCSPISGHTSVYWYQQALGLGLQFLLWYDEGEERNRGNFPPRFSGRQFPNYSSELNVNALELEDSALYLCASSLTQTPQTGGNQPQHFGDGTRLSIL.

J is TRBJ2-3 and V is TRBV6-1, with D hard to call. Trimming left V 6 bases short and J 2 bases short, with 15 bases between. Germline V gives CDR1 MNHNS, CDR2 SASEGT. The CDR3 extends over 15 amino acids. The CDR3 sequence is CASSRTYRLTDTQYF. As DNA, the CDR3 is TGTGCCAGCAGCCGCACCTACCGGCTCACAGATACGCAGTATTTT.

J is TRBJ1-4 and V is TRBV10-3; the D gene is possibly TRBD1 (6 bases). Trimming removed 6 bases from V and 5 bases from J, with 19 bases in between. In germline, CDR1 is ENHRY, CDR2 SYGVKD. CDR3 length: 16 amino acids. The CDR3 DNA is TGTGCCATCAGCGAGGGGGTTAAAGGGTCAAATGAAAAACTGTTTTTT. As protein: CAISEGVKGSNEKLFF.

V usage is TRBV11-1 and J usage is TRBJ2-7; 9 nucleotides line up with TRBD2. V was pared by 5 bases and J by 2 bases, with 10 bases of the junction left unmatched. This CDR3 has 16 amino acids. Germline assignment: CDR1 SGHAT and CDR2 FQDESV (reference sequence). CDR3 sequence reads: CASSLRLAGDPYEQYF. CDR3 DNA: TGTGCCAGCAGCCTACGATTAGCGGGGGACCCCTACGAGCAGTACTTC. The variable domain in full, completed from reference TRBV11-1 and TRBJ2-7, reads EAEVAQSPRYKITEKSQAVAFWCDPISGHATLYWYRQILGQGPELLVQFQDESVVDDSQLPKDRFSAERLKGVDSTLKIQPAELGDSAMYLCASSLRLAGDPYEQYFGPGTRLTVT.

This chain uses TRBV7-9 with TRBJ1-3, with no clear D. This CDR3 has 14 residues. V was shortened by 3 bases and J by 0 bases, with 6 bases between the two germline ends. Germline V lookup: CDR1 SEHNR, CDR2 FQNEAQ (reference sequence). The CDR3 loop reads CASSFKDSGNTIYF. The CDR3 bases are TGTGCCAGCAGCTTCAAGGACTCTGGAAACACCATATATTTT.

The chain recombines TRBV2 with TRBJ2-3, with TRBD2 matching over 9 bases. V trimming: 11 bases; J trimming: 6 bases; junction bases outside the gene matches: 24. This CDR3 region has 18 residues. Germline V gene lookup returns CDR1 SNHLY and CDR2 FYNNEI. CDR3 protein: CASGASGELNGYGDTQYF. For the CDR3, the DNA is TGTGCCTCAGGGGCTAGCGGGGAGTTGAATGGGTATGGGGATACGCAGTATTTT.

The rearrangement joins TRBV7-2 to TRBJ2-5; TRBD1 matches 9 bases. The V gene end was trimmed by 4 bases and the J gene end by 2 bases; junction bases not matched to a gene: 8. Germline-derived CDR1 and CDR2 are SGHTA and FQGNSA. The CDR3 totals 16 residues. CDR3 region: CASSCGGGQGQETQYF. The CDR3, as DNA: TGTGCCAGCAGCTGCGGAGGGGGACAGGGTCAAGAGACCCAGTACTTC. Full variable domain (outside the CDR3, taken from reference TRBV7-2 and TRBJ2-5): GAGVSQSPSNKVTEKGKDVELRCDPISGHTALYWYRQSLGQGLEFLIYFQGNSAPDKSGLPSDRFSAERTGGSVSTLTIQRTQQEDSAVYLCASSCGGGQGQETQYFGPGTRLLVL.

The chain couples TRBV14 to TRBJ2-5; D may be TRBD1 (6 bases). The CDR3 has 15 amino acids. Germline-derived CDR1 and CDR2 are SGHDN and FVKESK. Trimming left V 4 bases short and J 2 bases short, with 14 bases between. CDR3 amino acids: CASSPSRGRQETQYF. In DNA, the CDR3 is TGTGCCAGCAGCCCTTCAAGGGGGAGACAAGAGACCCAGTACTTC.

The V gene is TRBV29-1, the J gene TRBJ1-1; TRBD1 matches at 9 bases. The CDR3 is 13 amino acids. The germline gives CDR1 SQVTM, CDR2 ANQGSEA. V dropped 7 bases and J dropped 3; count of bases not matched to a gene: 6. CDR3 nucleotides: TGCAGCGCTTCGGACAGGGGTGACACTGAAGCTTTCTTT. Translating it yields CSASDRGDTEAFF.

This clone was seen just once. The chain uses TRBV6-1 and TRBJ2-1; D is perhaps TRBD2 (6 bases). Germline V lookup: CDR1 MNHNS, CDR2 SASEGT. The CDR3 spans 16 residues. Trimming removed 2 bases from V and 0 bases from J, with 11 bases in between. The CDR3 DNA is TGTGCCAGCAGTGAATTGGGGGGACGCTCCTACAATGAGCAGTTCTTC. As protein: CASSELGGRSYNEQFF.

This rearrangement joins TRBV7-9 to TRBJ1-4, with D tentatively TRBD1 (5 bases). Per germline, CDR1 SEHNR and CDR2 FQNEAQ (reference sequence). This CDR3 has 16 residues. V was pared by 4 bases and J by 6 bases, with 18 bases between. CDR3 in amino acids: CASSSAWRGRDEKLFF. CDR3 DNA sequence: TGTGCCAGCAGCTCCGCTTGGAGGGGCCGGGATGAAAAACTGTTTTTT.